This TCR beta chain was captured in a study of T cells after yellow fever vaccination. Study at large: When fractions had low cell numbers, they were prepared with SMART-Seq v4 Ultra Low Input. Regarding the study as a whole: The study re-detected most primary-vaccination clones after the booster (about 95% CD4, roughly 88% CD8). In FACS-sorted repertoires, abundant clonotypes from the bulk population could appear as contaminants.

This clonotype appeared many times. What it binds is not known. CDR3 length equals 13 residues. Germline loops: CDR1 MNHEY, CDR2 SVGAGI. Germline trimming cut 10 bases from V and 3 bases from J; bases unmatched to any gene: 6. Making TCR cDNA involved 5'RACE template switching, which added UMIs and a universal primer site. Each CDR3 protein is one row after TCRdb ran MiXCR on the 5' RACE reads. The table records some 350,000 distinct CDR3 sequences, 4.1% of them present only once. The sequencing here drew on PBMCs, taken 5 days after the yellow fever booster vaccination. The source of this sequence is a young man who received the YFV17D yellow fever vaccine. The V and J genes are TRBV6-5 and TRBJ2-3, with TRBD2 identical over 8 bases. The CDR3 is CATRGGPTDTQYF. The CDR3 DNA is TGTGCCACCCGGGGGGGCCCAACAGATACGCAGTATTTT.